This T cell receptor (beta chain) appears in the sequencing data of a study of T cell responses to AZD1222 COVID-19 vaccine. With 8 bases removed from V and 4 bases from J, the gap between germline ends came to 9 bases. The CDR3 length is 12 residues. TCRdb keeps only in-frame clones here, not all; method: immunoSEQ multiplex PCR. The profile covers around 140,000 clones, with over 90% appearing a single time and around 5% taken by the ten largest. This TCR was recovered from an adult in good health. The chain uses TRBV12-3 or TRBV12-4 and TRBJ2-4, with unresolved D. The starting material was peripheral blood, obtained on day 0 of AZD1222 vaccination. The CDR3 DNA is TGTGCCAGCTCCGACGGGAAAAACATTCAGTACTTC. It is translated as CASSDGKNIQYF.